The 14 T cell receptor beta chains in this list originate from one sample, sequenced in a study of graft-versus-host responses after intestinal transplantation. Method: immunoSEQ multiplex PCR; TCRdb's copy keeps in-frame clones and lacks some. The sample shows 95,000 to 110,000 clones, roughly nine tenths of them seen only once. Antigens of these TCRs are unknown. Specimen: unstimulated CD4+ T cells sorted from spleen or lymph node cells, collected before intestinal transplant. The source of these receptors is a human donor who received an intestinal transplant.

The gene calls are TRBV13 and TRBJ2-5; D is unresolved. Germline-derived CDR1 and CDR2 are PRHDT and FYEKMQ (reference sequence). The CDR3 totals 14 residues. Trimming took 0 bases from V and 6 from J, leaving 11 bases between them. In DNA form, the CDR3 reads TGTGCCAGCAGCTTAGGAGAAGTTGGGAAGACCCAGTACTTC. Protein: CASSLGEVGKTQYF.

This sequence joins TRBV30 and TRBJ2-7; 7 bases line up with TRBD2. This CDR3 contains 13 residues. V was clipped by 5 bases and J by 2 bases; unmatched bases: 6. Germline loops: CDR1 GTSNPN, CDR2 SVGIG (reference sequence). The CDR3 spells CAWASGRPYEQYF. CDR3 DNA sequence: TGTGCCTGGGCTAGCGGACGTCCCTACGAGCAGTACTTC.

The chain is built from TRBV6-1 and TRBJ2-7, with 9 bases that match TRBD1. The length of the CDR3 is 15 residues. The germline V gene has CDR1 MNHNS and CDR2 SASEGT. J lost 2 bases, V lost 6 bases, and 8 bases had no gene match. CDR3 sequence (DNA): TGTGCCAGCAGGGGTGGGACAGGGATTACCTACGAGCAGTACTTC. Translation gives CASRGGTGITYEQYF.

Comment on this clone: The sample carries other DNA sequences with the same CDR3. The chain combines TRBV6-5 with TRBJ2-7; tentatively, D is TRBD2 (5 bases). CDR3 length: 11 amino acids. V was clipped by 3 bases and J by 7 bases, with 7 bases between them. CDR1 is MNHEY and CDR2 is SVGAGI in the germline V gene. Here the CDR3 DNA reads TGTGCCAGCAGTTATCGGGGAGAGCAGTACTTC. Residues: CASSYRGEQYF.

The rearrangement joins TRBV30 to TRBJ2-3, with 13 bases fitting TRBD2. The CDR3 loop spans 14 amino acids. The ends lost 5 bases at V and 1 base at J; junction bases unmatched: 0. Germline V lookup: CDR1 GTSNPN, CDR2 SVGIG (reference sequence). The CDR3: CAWGLAGGTDTQYF. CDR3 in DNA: TGTGCCTGGGGACTAGCGGGGGGCACAGATACGCAGTATTTT.

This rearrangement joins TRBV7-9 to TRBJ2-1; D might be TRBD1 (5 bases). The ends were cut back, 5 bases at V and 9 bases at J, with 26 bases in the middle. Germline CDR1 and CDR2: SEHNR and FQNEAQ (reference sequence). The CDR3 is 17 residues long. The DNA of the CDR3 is TGTGCCAGCAGCAAAAGGATAGGTCAGGGAAGGTTCGGTGAGCAGTTCTTC. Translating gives CASSKRIGQGRFGEQFF.

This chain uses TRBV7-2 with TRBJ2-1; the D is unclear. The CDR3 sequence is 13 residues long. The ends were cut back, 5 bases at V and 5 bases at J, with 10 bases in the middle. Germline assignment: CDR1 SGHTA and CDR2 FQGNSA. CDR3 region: CASSLQGHNEQFF. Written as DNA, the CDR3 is TGTGCCAGCAGCCTGCAAGGGCACAATGAGCAGTTCTTC.

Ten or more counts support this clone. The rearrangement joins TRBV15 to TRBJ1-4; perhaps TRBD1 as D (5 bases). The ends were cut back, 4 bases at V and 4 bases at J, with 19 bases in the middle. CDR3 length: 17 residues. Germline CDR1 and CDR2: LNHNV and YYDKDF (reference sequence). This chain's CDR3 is CATSTAGGGLHNEKLFF. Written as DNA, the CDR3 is TGTGCCACCAGCACCGCGGGGGGGGGACTTCATAATGAAAAACTGTTTTTT.

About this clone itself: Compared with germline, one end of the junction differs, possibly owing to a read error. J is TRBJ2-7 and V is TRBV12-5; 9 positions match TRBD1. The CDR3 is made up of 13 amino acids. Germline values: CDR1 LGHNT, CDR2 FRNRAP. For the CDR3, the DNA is TGTGCTAGTGGTTTGGTAGGCGGGACAGGGTCACACTTC. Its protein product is CASGLVGGTGSHF.

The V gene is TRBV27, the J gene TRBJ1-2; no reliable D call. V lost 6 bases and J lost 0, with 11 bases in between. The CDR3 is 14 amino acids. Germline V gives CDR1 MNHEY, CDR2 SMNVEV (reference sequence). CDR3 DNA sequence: TGTGCCAGCAGCCCACTCCCCGCTAACTATGGCTACACCTTC. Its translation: CASSPLPANYGYTF.

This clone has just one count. CDR3 DNA sequence: TGCGCCAGCAGCTGGGGGACAGAAGCAGGTCAGCCCCAGCATTTT. It codes for CASSWGTEAGQPQHF. V gene TRBV5-1 combines with J gene TRBJ1-5; 7 bases line up with TRBD1. The CDR3 spans 15 residues. Germline V CDR1 and CDR2: SGHRS, YFSETQ. The trim removed 3 bases at V and 6 bases at J, leaving 9 bases unmatched.

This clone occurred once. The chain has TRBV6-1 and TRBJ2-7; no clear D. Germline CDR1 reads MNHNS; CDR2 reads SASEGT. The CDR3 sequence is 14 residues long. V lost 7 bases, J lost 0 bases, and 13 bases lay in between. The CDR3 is CASINLRSSYEQYF. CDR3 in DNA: TGTGCCAGCATCAACTTACGTAGCTCCTACGAGCAGTACTTC.

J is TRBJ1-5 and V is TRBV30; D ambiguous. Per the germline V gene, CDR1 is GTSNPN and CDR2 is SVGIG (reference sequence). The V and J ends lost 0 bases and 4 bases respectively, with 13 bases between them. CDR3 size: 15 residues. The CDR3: CAWSVSFSRNQPQHF. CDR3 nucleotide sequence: TGTGCCTGGAGTGTTTCTTTCTCCAGAAATCAGCCCCAGCATTTT. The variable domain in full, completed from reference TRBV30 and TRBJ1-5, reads SQTIHQWPATLVQPVGSPLSLECTVEGTSNPNLYWYRQAAGRGLQLLFYSVGIGQISSEVPQNLSASRPQDRQFILSSKKLLLSDSGFYLCAWSVSFSRNQPQHFGDGTRLSIL.

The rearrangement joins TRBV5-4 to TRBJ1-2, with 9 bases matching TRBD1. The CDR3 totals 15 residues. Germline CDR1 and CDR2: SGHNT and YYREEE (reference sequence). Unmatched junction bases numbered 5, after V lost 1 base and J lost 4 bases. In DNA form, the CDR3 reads TGTGCCAGCAGCTTGCCAGACAGGGGGAGCTATGGCTACACCTTC. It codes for CASSLPDRGSYGYTF. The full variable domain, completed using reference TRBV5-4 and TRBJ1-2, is ETGVTQSPTHLIKTRGQQVTLRCSSQSGHNTVSWYQQALGQGPQFIFQYYREEENGRGNFPPRFSGLQFPNYSSELNVNALELDDSALYLCASSLPDRGSYGYTFGSGTRLTVV.